These 19 T cell receptor beta chains were sequenced from one sample in a study of blood T cell repertoires in COVID-19. The protocol was immunoSEQ multiplex PCR, while the TCRdb copy is restricted to in-frame clones and leaves out a portion. The sample consists of approximately 300,000 clones, approximately 90% of them appearing once. Sequenced material: peripheral blood. The receptor set was obtained from a woman aged 50 to 65 with COVID-19, enrolled during active disease.

This chain uses TRBV19 with TRBJ1-5; the D gene is possibly TRBD1 (5 bases). There are 16 residues in the CDR3. The germline V gene has CDR1 LNHDA and CDR2 SQIVND (reference sequence). With 5 bases removed from V and 3 bases from J, the gap between germline ends came to 17 bases. CDR3 in amino acids: CASSPYRQGNNQPQHF. DNA of the CDR3: TGTGCCAGTAGTCCGTACCGGCAGGGCAACAATCAGCCCCAGCATTTT.

The sample holds one count of this clone. This chain uses TRBV25-1 with TRBJ2-3; 7 bases map to TRBD1. The germline CDR1 and CDR2 sequences are MGHDK and SYGVNS. The J segment lost 2 bases and the V segment lost 9 bases, leaving 8 bases of the junction unmatched. The CDR3 sequence is 14 residues long. The CDR3 DNA sequence: TGTGCCAGTACCGGACAGGTGAACACAGATACGCAGTATTTT. It encodes CASTGQVNTDTQYF.

The rearrangement links TRBV6-1 to TRBJ1-2; 7 bases map to TRBD1. The germline V gene has CDR1 MNHNS and CDR2 SASEGT. V was pared by 5 bases and J by 3 bases, with 6 bases of the junction left unmatched. The CDR3 consists of 14 residues. The CDR3 sequence: CASSYYGQDYGYTF. CDR3 sequence (DNA): TGTGCCAGCAGTTATTATGGACAGGACTATGGCTACACCTTC.

The chain links TRBV2 to TRBJ1-1; 8 nucleotides agree with TRBD1. Unmatched junction bases numbered 3, after V lost 6 bases and J lost 0 bases. Germline CDR1 SNHLY, CDR2 FYNNEI. CDR3 size: 14 residues. CDR3 bases: TGTGCCAGCAGCCTGACAGGGGTGAACACTGAAGCTTTCTTT. This translates into CASSLTGVNTEAFF. Based on the CDR3 plus reference TRBV2 and TRBJ1-1, the full variable domain is EPEVTQTPSHQVTQMGQEVILRCVPISNHLYFYWYRQILGQKVEFLVSFYNNEISEKSEIFDDQFSVERPDGSNFTLKIRSTKLEDSAMYFCASSLTGVNTEAFFGQGTRLTVV.

The J gene is TRBJ2-5, the V gene TRBV6-5; 7 bases are shared with TRBD1. Trimming took 5 bases from V and 5 from J; bases not matched to a gene: 8. Germline V gives CDR1 MNHEY, CDR2 SVGAGI. The CDR3 runs to 14 residues. CDR3 in amino acids: CASSLWTGGETQYF. As DNA, the CDR3 is TGTGCCAGCAGTCTCTGGACAGGTGGGGAGACCCAGTACTTC.

The V gene is TRBV3-1 (or the pseudogene TRBV3-2), the J gene TRBJ2-7, with TRBD2 matching over 12 bases. Germline V gene sequence: CDR1 LGHDT, CDR2 YNNKEL (reference sequence). J lost 5 bases, V lost 2 bases, and 10 bases had no gene match. The CDR3 totals 17 residues. The CDR3 loop reads CASSQRSQTSGSHEQYF. CDR3 DNA sequence: TGTGCCAGCAGCCAACGGTCACAGACTAGCGGGAGCCACGAGCAGTACTTC.

The rearrangement links TRBV5-1 to TRBJ2-5; 10 positions agree with TRBD2. Germline assignment: CDR1 SGHRS and CDR2 YFSETQ. The V and J ends lost 2 bases and 3 bases, in that order; junction bases with no gene match: 7. This CDR3 has 16 residues. CDR3 in amino acids: CASSLGASGGKETQYF. CDR3 DNA: TGCGCCAGCAGCTTAGGGGCTAGCGGGGGTAAAGAGACCCAGTACTTC.

The DNA for the CDR3 is TGTGCCAGCAGTTACAAGCGGCTAACCACAGATACGCAGTATTTT. Translating it yields CASSYKRLTTDTQYF. The genes are TRBV6-5 and TRBJ2-3, with a tentative D call TRBD2 (5 bases). CDR3 length: 15 residues. Between the trimmed V and J ends, which lost 2 bases and 2 bases, there was a span of 11 bases. The germline V gene encodes CDR1 MNHEY and CDR2 SVGAGI.

In DNA form, the CDR3 reads TGTGCCAGCAGCTCATCGGGACAGCAATTTGGAAACACCATATATTTT. Its protein is CASSSSGQQFGNTIYF. The genes are TRBV7-6 and TRBJ1-3, with TRBD1 matching over 7 bases. The CDR3 has 16 residues. Germline V lookup: CDR1 SGHVS, CDR2 FNYEAQ. With V trimmed by 4 bases and J by 3 bases, 9 bases remained unmatched.

The gene calls are TRBV3-1 (or the pseudogene TRBV3-2) and TRBJ1-5; D call uncertain. The CDR3 loop spans 15 amino acids. V lost 0 bases, J lost 0 bases, and 6 bases lay in between. Germline V gene sequence: CDR1 LGHDT, CDR2 YNNKEL (reference sequence). The CDR3 sequence: CASSQDLGSNQPQHF. CDR3 coding DNA: TGTGCCAGCAGCCAAGATCTAGGTAGCAATCAGCCCCAGCATTTT.

This clone was observed a single time. V gene TRBV5-1 combines with J gene TRBJ1-2; TRBD1 matches at 7 bases. This CDR3 contains 14 residues. CDR1 and CDR2 from the germline V gene are SGHRS and YFSETQ. Trimming cost V 3 bases and J 1 base; bases outside gene matches: 3. CDR3 in DNA: TGCGCCAGCAGCTGGAGGGACAGTAACTATGGCTACACCTTC. Residues: CASSWRDSNYGYTF.

The chain employs TRBV3-1 (or the pseudogene TRBV3-2) and TRBJ2-7; 9 nucleotides line up with TRBD1. This CDR3 region has 16 residues. V lost 6 bases and J lost 3; bases outside the gene matches: 12. The V gene's germline CDR1 is LGHDT and CDR2 YNNKEL (reference sequence). The CDR3 loop is CASSSPPGTGYYEQYF. In nucleotides, the CDR3 is TGTGCCAGCAGTTCCCCCCCAGGGACAGGGTACTACGAGCAGTACTTC.

The rearrangement links TRBV11-2 to TRBJ2-2; D might be TRBD2 (6 bases). V was shortened by 1 base and J by 6 bases, with 15 bases between the two germline ends. Germline lookup yields CDR1 SGHAT and CDR2 FQNNGV. There are 16 residues in the CDR3. The CDR3 nucleotides read TGTGCCAGCAGCTTAGGACCGGGAGTAGAGCCCGGGGAGCTGTTTTTT. It is translated as CASSLGPGVEPGELFF.

The CDR3 loop is CASRWTGGNDNEQFF. CDR3 nucleotides: TGTGCCAGCAGGTGGACAGGGGGTAACGACAATGAGCAGTTCTTC. The chain carries TRBV27 and TRBJ2-1; 10 nucleotides agree with TRBD1. V was pared by 6 bases and J by 5 bases, with 7 bases of the junction left unmatched. The length of the CDR3 is 15 residues. Germline V gene sequence: CDR1 MNHEY, CDR2 SMNVEV (reference sequence).

This rearrangement joins TRBV4-1 to TRBJ1-5; possible D gene TRBD1, 5 bases. Germline V gene data show CDR1 as MGHRA and CDR2 as YSYEKL. The CDR3 extends over 16 amino acids. V was trimmed by 0 bases and J by 7 bases, leaving 16 bases between them. CDR3 protein: CASSQEGSRVNQPQHF. The CDR3, as DNA: TGCGCCAGCAGCCAAGAGGGCAGCAGGGTGAACCAGCCCCAGCATTTT.

This sequence joins TRBV24-1 and TRBJ2-1; 16 bases align to TRBD2. CDR1 and CDR2 (germline): KGHDR, SFDVKD. This CDR3 has 17 residues. J gave up 5 bases and V 5 bases, and 5 bases lay outside the gene matches. This CDR3 reads CATSGGTSGRADNEQFF. The CDR3 region has the DNA TGTGCCACCAGTGGGGGGACTAGCGGGAGGGCGGACAATGAGCAGTTCTTC.

The CDR3 DNA reads as TGTGCCAGCAGCCTGGCCAGGGCTAGCGGGAGAGACTTCATTGAGCAGTTCTTC. As protein: CASSLARASGRDFIEQFF. The chain has TRBV5-6 and TRBJ2-1; 10 nucleotides line up with TRBD2. Trimming at V came to 4 bases and at J to 9 bases, leaving 19 bases not matched to a gene. The CDR3 covers 18 residues. Germline V lookup: CDR1 SGHDT, CDR2 YYEEEE.

CDR3 amino acids: CASSYPTAREETQYF. Here the CDR3 DNA reads TGTGCCAGCAGCTACCCGACAGCCCGAGAAGAGACCCAGTACTTC. The chain combines TRBV7-8 with TRBJ2-5; tentative D call: TRBD1 (5 bases). This CDR3 contains 15 residues. CDR1 SGHVS and CDR2 FQNEAQ come from the germline V gene. V lost 4 bases and J 3 bases, leaving 15 bases between the germline ends.

This chain joins TRBV28 and TRBJ2-3; 8 bases are shared with TRBD1. With 3 bases clipped from V and 4 bases from J, the junction kept 6 bases outside the gene matches. This CDR3 contains 15 residues. Germline CDR1 MDHEN, CDR2 SYDVKM. Here the CDR3 DNA reads TGTGCCAGCAGTTTTGGACAGGGTGACGCAGATACGCAGTATTTT. Protein sequence: CASSFGQGDADTQYF.